The rows below give T cell receptor beta chains drawn from one sample of a study of blood T cell repertoires in COVID-19. The method was immunoSEQ multiplex PCR; TCRdb's version includes in-frame clones alone and lacks a portion of them. This repertoire shows nearly 350,000 clones, roughly 87% found once; its top ten account for roughly 1%. The sequenced material came from PBMCs or T cells enriched from blood (not recorded which). The receptors stem from a young woman who had recovered from COVID-19. Both conserved end residues are part of each CDR3.

J: TRBJ1-3
V: TRBV29-1
CDR3: CSVESGNTIYF

J: TRBJ2-7
V: TRBV28
CDR3: CASSNQGLMDYEQYF

J: TRBJ2-7
V: TRBV9
CDR3: CASSVFPRDEQYF

J: TRBJ1-1
V: TRBV29-1
CDR3: CSVDSRTGAIEAFF

J: TRBJ1-5
V: TRBV4-3
CDR3: CASSQESGAGNQPQHF

J: TRBJ2-3
V: TRBV5-1
CDR3: CASSLAVDTQYF

J: TRBJ1-5
V: TRBV7-9
CDR3: CASSLAGVSPQHF

J: TRBJ1-5
V: TRBV28
CDR3: CASNDRAGQPQHF

J: TRBJ1-6
V: TRBV10-3
CDR3: CAISESKRNSLHF

J: TRBJ2-5
V: TRBV7-6
CDR3: CASSSATGVGETQYF

J: TRBJ1-1
V: TRBV28
CDR3: CASSTINTKAFF

J: TRBJ2-7
V: TRBV12-5
CDR3: CASGGDRSSYEQYF

J: TRBJ2-5
V: TRBV24-1
CDR3: CATAGTALGETQYF

J: TRBJ2-3
V: TRBV28
CDR3: CASSLPVYRQGPFVDTQYF

J: TRBJ1-3
V: TRBV2
CDR3: CASQIGVSGNTIYF

J: TRBJ2-3
V: TRBV6-1
CDR3: CASSEASSGDTQYF

J: TRBJ1-6
V: TRBV11-2
CDR3: CASSLDRGGQIRSPLHF

J: TRBJ1-2
V: TRBV2
CDR3: CASSVGDSIVLYGYTF

J: TRBJ1-5
V: TRBV4-1
CDR3: CASSQAPLPTNQPQHF

J: TRBJ1-4
V: TRBV4-2
CDR3: CASSRGDSTGGEKLFF

J: TRBJ2-3
V: TRBV20-1
CDR3: CSASGGTGFIDTQYF

J: TRBJ1-2
V: TRBV27
CDR3: CASSPGARIYGYTF

J: TRBJ1-3
V: TRBV11-2
CDR3: CASSVQGGNTIYF

J: TRBJ1-4
V: TRBV19
CDR3: CASSIDDRVGEKLFF

J: TRBJ2-3
V: TRBV7-2
CDR3: CASSLQTSGGTDTQYF

J: TRBJ1-6
V: TRBV6-4
CDR3: CASSPGQGAQGSKNSPLHF

J: TRBJ1-4
V: TRBV6-1
CDR3: CASSGRQGTTNEKLFF

J: TRBJ2-1
V: TRBV9
CDR3: CASSGRFNEQFF

J: TRBJ1-3
V: TRBV6-5
CDR3: CASSPLGQGNTIYF

J: TRBJ2-2
V: TRBV29-1
CDR3: CSVEGLPSTGELFF

J: TRBJ1-1
V: TRBV19
CDR3: CASSIWGGNTEAFF

J: TRBJ1-2
V: TRBV7-2
CDR3: CAGARRGGSVSGYTF

J: TRBJ1-6
V: TRBV7-9
CDR3: CASSLAHRGSSPLHF

J: TRBJ2-1
V: TRBV5-4
CDR3: CASSGGTVGYSEQFF

J: TRBJ1-6
V: TRBV2
CDR3: CASTSRAGVGSPLHF

J: TRBJ1-1
V: TRBV30
CDR3: CAWRTVSSGAFF

J: TRBJ1-2
V: TRBV19
CDR3: CASRTQGDYGYTF

J: TRBJ2-7
V: TRBV5-1
CDR3: CASTNQGQTYEQYF

J: TRBJ1-5
V: TRBV6-4
CDR3: CASRRTADSNQPQHF

J: TRBJ2-7
V: TRBV6-1
CDR3: CASSEVRGTGRDEQYF

J: TRBJ1-4
V: TRBV2
CDR3: CASTLWGRGEKLFF